This TCR beta chain is drawn from a study of response to subunit inactivated influenza vaccine. TCRdb processed the RT-PCR reads anew with MiXCR; each CDR3 protein has one entry. The sample records 500,000 to 700,000 distinct CDR3 sequences, roughly 23% being singletons. These same records also appear under a second study, on T cells expressing NK-cell markers. In that study: 5'RACE template switching with UMIs generated TCR beta cDNA. It was from sorted CD3+CD56+NKG2C+, CD3+CD56+NKG2C- and CD3+CD56-NKG2C+ T cells that TCR beta repertoires came. Sequencing covered eight donors, seven HCMV-seropositive and one seronegative.

The clonotype comes from a man aged 50 or older who received an inactivated influenza vaccine. The sample here was CD4+ T cells sorted from PBMCs, taken about 12 days after vaccination.

The CDR3 loop reads CSARDTAGTSGGEQYF. The CDR3 nucleotides read TGCAGTGCTAGGGATACCGCCGGGACTAGCGGGGGGGAGCAGTACTTC. The rearrangement links TRBV20-1 to TRBJ2-7; the match to TRBD2 covers 15 bases. The CDR3 runs to 16 residues. V gave up 3 bases and J gave up 7 bases; unmatched junction bases: 10. Looked up from germline, CDR1 is DFQATT and CDR2 is SNEGSKA (reference sequence).